This T cell receptor beta chain appears in the sequencing data of a study of T cell changes during pregnancy in multiple sclerosis. Generated by immunoSEQ multiplex PCR, the TCRdb table keeps only in-frame clones and is missing some. Counted here are around 23,000 clones, about 93% occurring once; the ten biggest clones make up approximately 7%. The germline V gene has CDR1 SEHNR and CDR2 FQNEAQ (reference sequence). Trimming left V 5 bases short and J 9 bases short, with 14 bases between. CDR3 length equals 13 residues. The V and J genes are TRBV7-9 and TRBJ2-1; D might be TRBD2 (5 bases). The TCR originated in a female donor with multiple sclerosis, enrolled in a pregnancy study. The specimen was CD8+ T cells from peripheral blood mononuclear cells, collected in the third trimester of pregnancy. CDR3 nucleotides: TGTGCCAGCAGCCCGGAGAGTAGCGCTGAGCAGTTCTTC. As protein: CASSPESSAEQFF.